Each of the 18 T cell receptor beta chains below was sequenced from the same sample in a study of spatial heterogeneity in lung cancer. Documented time point: sample taken at primary tumor resection. For these receptors, no antigen is known. TCRdb passed the 5' RACE reads through MiXCR, listing each CDR3 protein once. This table has thousands of distinct CDR3 sequences, around 14% appearing once. Overall study findings and caveats: Tumoral mutation counts were tracked by counts of expanded intratumoral alpha and beta TCRs.

The material was lung tumor tissue, obtained at surgery. Receptors were obtained from a female donor with early-stage non-small cell lung cancer.

This clonotype ranks as medium-sized. A library prepared for alpha chains yielded this beta chain as an off-target read; its size is of little meaning. The chain joins TRBV6-5 to TRBJ1-1, with D tentatively TRBD1 (5 bases). Between the trimmed V and J ends, which lost 8 bases and 7 bases, there was a span of 26 bases. The V gene's germline CDR1 is MNHEY and CDR2 SVGAGI. The CDR3 loop spans 16 amino acids. CDR3 nucleotide sequence: TGTGCCAGCCTAATAGCTATGAGTGGGGGAAGGAGTGAAGCTTTCTTT. It specifies CASLIAMSGGRSEAFF.

This clonotype showed up many times. A library made for alpha chains picked up this beta chain off target, so its size means little. This chain links TRBV2 with TRBJ2-3, with 9 bases identical to TRBD1. Germline-derived CDR1 and CDR2 are SNHLY and FYNNEI. With V trimmed by 8 bases and J by 4 bases, 7 bases remained unmatched. The length of the CDR3 is 14 residues. The CDR3 DNA sequence: TGTGCCAGCGGAAGACAGGGGGGTCCAGATACGCAGTATTTT. The encoded protein is CASGRQGGPDTQYF.

This clonotype has ten or more counts. Since it is a stray read in a library aimed at alpha chains, this beta chain has a size that is not meaningful. This chain connects TRBV5-1 to TRBJ2-1; D may be TRBD2 (6 bases). CDR1 and CDR2 (germline): SGHRS, YFSETQ. With 0 bases removed from V and 6 bases from J, the gap between germline ends came to 10 bases. This CDR3 region has 14 residues. The CDR3 sequence: CASSLAGTFNEQFF. The CDR3 DNA sequence: TGCGCCAGCAGCTTGGCGGGGACTTTCAATGAGCAGTTCTTC.

This clonotype counts as medium-sized (0.01 to 0.1%). In a library made to pick up alpha chains, this beta chain is a stray read with a size that means little. The chain links TRBV20-1 to TRBJ2-7; 8 bases line up with TRBD1. CDR3 length: 14 amino acids. The germline gives CDR1 DFQATT, CDR2 SNEGSKA (reference sequence). The V gene end was trimmed by 0 bases and the J gene end by 3 bases; junction bases not matched to a gene: 4. CDR3 DNA: TGCAGTGCTAGAGACGGGACAGGAGACTACGAGCAGTACTTC. Encoded protein: CSARDGTGDYEQYF.

This clonotype appeared many times. Since the library was made to target alpha chains, this beta chain is a stray read and its abundance is not meaningful. The gene calls are TRBV28 and TRBJ2-5; 7 bases line up with TRBD1. This CDR3 is built from 15 residues. Germline V gene data show CDR1 as MDHEN and CDR2 as SYDVKM. V lost 6 bases to trimming and J lost 2 bases; unmatched junction nucleotides: 9. In nucleotides, the CDR3 is TGTGCCAGCAGCCCCTCGGCAGGGGGTCAAGAGACCCAGTACTTC. It codes for CASSPSAGGQETQYF.

To note about this clonotype: Found in a library prepared for alpha chains, this beta chain is an off-target read, and its abundance has little meaning. This chain uses TRBV11-2 with TRBJ2-1; TRBD1 agrees at 7 bases. The length of the CDR3 is 12 residues. The trim removed 6 bases at V and 12 bases at J, leaving 8 bases unmatched. Looked up from germline, CDR1 is SGHAT and CDR2 is FQNNGV. The CDR3 nucleotides read TGTGCCAGCAGTACACGACAGGGTGGGCAGTTCTTC. As protein: CASSTRQGGQFF.

This clonotype is classed as medium-sized. Being off target in a library aimed at alpha chains, this beta chain has a size of little meaning. This chain uses TRBV13 with TRBJ2-2, with TRBD1 identical over 10 bases. The CDR3 contains 14 residues. Germline CDR1 is PRHDT and CDR2 is FYEKMQ (reference sequence). Trimming removed 4 bases from V and 6 bases from J; junction bases left unmatched: 2. The CDR3 sequence is CASSYGTGAGELFF. DNA of the CDR3: TGTGCCAGCAGCTACGGGACAGGGGCCGGGGAGCTGTTTTTT. The whole variable domain, remainder taken from reference TRBV13 and TRBJ2-2, is AAGVIQSPRHLIKEKRETATLKCYPIPRHDTVYWYQQGPGQDPQFLISFYEKMQSDKGSIPDRFSAQQFSDYHSELNMSSLELGDSALYFCASSYGTGAGELFFGEGSRLTVL.

This clonotype showed up many times. Being off target in a library aimed at alpha chains, this beta chain has a size of little meaning. The chain is built from TRBV7-9 and TRBJ2-3, with 8 nucleotides matching TRBD1. The CDR3 covers 16 residues. V was clipped by 5 bases and J by 8 bases; unmatched bases: 15. CDR1 SEHNR and CDR2 FQNEAQ come from the germline V gene (reference sequence). The CDR3 region has the DNA TGTGCCAGCAGCGCCGGGACAGGTTCTTCCACGGGTACGCAGTATTTT. Its protein is CASSAGTGSSTGTQYF.

Judged by abundance, this clonotype is medium-sized. Because this beta chain is a stray read in a library intended to capture alpha chains, its abundance should not be given much weight. J is TRBJ1-3 and V is TRBV13, with D perhaps TRBD1 (6 bases). The CDR3 sequence is 15 residues long. Per germline, CDR1 PRHDT and CDR2 FYEKMQ (reference sequence). V gave up 3 bases and J gave up 5 bases, with 14 bases separating them. CDR3 sequence: CASSFKGGLRNTIYF. Here the CDR3 DNA reads TGTGCCAGCAGCTTTAAAGGGGGTCTACGAAACACCATATATTTT.

Sample share makes this clonotype medium-sized. This beta chain lies outside the target of a library built for alpha chains; its clone size means little. The chain employs TRBV2 and TRBJ1-2; D is unresolved. The CDR3 has 14 residues. V was shortened by 5 bases and J by 5 bases, with 15 bases between the two germline ends. The germline gives CDR1 SNHLY, CDR2 FYNNEI. This CDR3 reads CASSSRWTLYGYTF. The CDR3 region has the DNA TGTGCCAGCAGTTCCCGGTGGACCCTTTATGGCTACACCTTC.

This clonotype is medium-sized within its sample. Being off target in a library aimed at alpha chains, this beta chain has a size of little meaning. This sequence joins TRBV3-1 and TRBJ2-2, with D possibly TRBD2 on 7 matching bases. From germline, CDR1 is LGHDT and CDR2 YNNKEL (reference sequence). Trimming left V 3 bases short and J 4 bases short, with 15 bases between. The CDR3 length is 16 residues. As DNA, the CDR3 is TGTGCCAGCAGCCACGGCGGGGGCATCGGCACCGGGGAGCTGTTTTTT. Translated, it gives CASSHGGGIGTGELFF.

Within the sample, this clonotype is medium-sized (0.01 to 0.1%). The library was designed around alpha chains, so this beta chain is a stray read whose abundance carries little weight. The V and J genes are TRBV20-1 and TRBJ2-5; no clear D. Germline CDR1 reads DFQATT; CDR2 reads SNEGSKA (reference sequence). This CDR3 is 11 amino acids long. V was pared by 2 bases and J by 4 bases, with 5 bases between. This CDR3 is CSARTGETQYF. The CDR3 DNA reads TGCAGTGCTAGAACCGGAGAGACCCAGTACTTC.

This clonotype was recorded many times. Within a library made for alpha chains, this beta chain is off target, and its count is uninformative. CDR3 nucleotides: TGCAGTGCTAGCATCCCTAGCGGAGAAGAGACCCAGTACTTC. Encoded protein: CSASIPSGEETQYF. This chain connects TRBV20-1 to TRBJ2-5; 7 nucleotides match TRBD2. Germline lookup yields CDR1 DFQATT and CDR2 SNEGSKA (reference sequence). This CDR3 has 14 amino acids. V shed 3 bases, J shed 3 bases, and the junction held 7 bases outside the gene matches.

There are many counts of this clonotype. This beta chain turned up in a library designed for alpha chains; as an off-target read, its abundance says little. The chain employs TRBV19 and TRBJ1-2; 10 bases line up with TRBD1. With V trimmed by 6 bases and J by 9 bases, 13 bases remained unmatched. This CDR3 has 15 residues. Germline lookup yields CDR1 LNHDA and CDR2 SQIVND (reference sequence). The CDR3 DNA reads TGTGCCAGTAGCCGAACCGGGACAGGGGAACCGAGCTACACCTTC. Residues: CASSRTGTGEPSYTF.

The sample holds many counts of this clonotype. This beta chain is a stray read from a library made for alpha chains; its abundance is not meaningful. The V call is TRBV29-1, the J call TRBJ2-7; unclear D gene. The CDR3 runs to 11 residues. CDR1 and CDR2 from the germline V gene are SQVTM and ANQGSEA. Trimming took off 1 base at V and 3 bases at J, with 4 bases between the two ends. The CDR3 coding sequence is TGCAGCGTTGAAGTCGACTACGAGCAGTACTTC. It specifies CSVEVDYEQYF.

This clonotype is categorized as medium-sized. The library was designed around alpha chains, so this beta chain is a stray read whose abundance carries little weight. This chain links TRBV6-5 with TRBJ1-6; no firm D call. With 3 bases removed from V and 5 bases from J, the gap between germline ends came to 14 bases. The germline gives CDR1 MNHEY, CDR2 SVGAGI. There are 16 residues in the CDR3. For the CDR3, the DNA is TGTGCCAGCAGTTATAATCAAGGGTGGAATAATTCACCCCTCCACTTT. Translated, it gives CASSYNQGWNNSPLHF.

The table lists this clonotype with a few counts. This beta chain came through as a stray read in a library set up for alpha chains, and its size says little. The chain is built from TRBV2 and TRBJ2-1; 7 bases fit TRBD1. V dropped 9 bases and J dropped 0; count of bases not matched to a gene: 8. The CDR3 is 15 residues long. CDR1 and CDR2 from the germline V gene are SNHLY and FYNNEI. The CDR3 DNA follows: TGTGCCAGTCCACTGACAGGGCACTCCTACAATGAGCAGTTCTTC. Its protein product is CASPLTGHSYNEQFF.

This clonotype is labeled medium-sized. This beta chain represents an off-target read in a library built for alpha chains; its size is of limited meaning. CDR3 nucleotides: TGTGCCAGCAGTTTACTAGGGACGGCTGAAAAACTGTTTTTT. Translation gives CASSLLGTAEKLFF. This rearrangement joins TRBV27 to TRBJ1-4; a possible D gene is TRBD1 (5 bases). The CDR3 extends over 14 amino acids. CDR1 is MNHEY, CDR2 SMNVEV, per germline (reference sequence). With 2 bases removed from V and 7 bases from J, the gap between germline ends came to 11 bases.